This T cell receptor (beta chain) was sequenced in a study of T cell responses to AZD1222 COVID-19 vaccine. To note about this clone: Its antigen is undetermined.

Sequenced by immunoSEQ multiplex PCR; TCRdb stores in-frame clones only, minus some. The sample shows 120,000 or so clones, roughly 91% of them seen only once. Study-wide results and limits: Without day 14 samples, only post-peak T cell repertoires were studied. The study found Spike-specific TCR breadth and depth rose after two AZD1222 doses. There were mostly white British donors and more females than males, and clonal diversity was possibly underestimated. A reported finding is that nearly half of spike-specific TCRs target unmutated variant regions.

Germline CDR1 is LGHNA and CDR2 is YNFKEQ. J gave up 3 bases and V 4 bases, and 11 bases lay outside the gene matches. This CDR3 spans 17 amino acids. The sequence was collected from an adult in good health. This specimen was peripheral blood, taken on day 0 of MenACWY control vaccination. The chain links TRBV4-2 to TRBJ1-5, with 8 bases matching TRBD1. CDR3 nucleotide sequence: TGTGCCAGCAGCCGAAGTGGGGGGGACAGGTCCAATCAGCCCCAGCATTTT. Its protein is CASSRSGGDRSNQPQHF.